This T cell receptor (beta chain) is drawn from a study of blood T cell repertoires in COVID-19 (dated by TCRdb to between 2020 and 2021). Background on the whole study: Collaborator samples came from the United States, Italy and Spain and covered acute and convalescent phases of COVID-19. The material from the prospective study consisted of cDNA or gDNA derived from T cells, B-cell-depleted T cells, or PBMCs. The dataset comprised deeply sampled blood TCRbeta repertoires from subjects exposed to, actively infected with, or recovered from COVID-19. The repertoires were released in a freely available public database intended as a resource for research on the immune response to SARS-CoV-2. Samples came from the ongoing ImmuneRACE study (first 160 participants) plus 1,254 subjects from 6 global collaborators. The sample metadata nearly always contained a de-identified subject ID, COVID-19 status, age in years and sex. HLA class I and class II types, where available, came from metadata supplied by the sample provider rather than from assay-based typing.

TCRbeta CDR3 regions were amplified from genomic DNA by means of the immunoSEQ Assay, a bias-controlled multiplex PCR. For the original study's pipeline: The number of nucleated cells in each sample was estimated by amplification of reference gene primers within the assay. Sequence reads were collapsed and filtered to measure the absolute abundance of every unique TCRbeta CDR3 rearrangement. Productive Simpson clonality was computed per sample as the square root of Simpson's diversity index over productive rearrangements. TCRdb took this table from immuneACCESS and kept in-frame rearrangements with V and J called. Such tables lack part of the clones; where checked against another copy, unresolved V genes explain under half of the gap, and the rest is unexplained. V, J and clone size reflect that table, while D and trimming were determined from the DNA. Within this sample are around 450,000 clones, with 70% to 90% of them counted one time only. The ten largest account for almost 2% of the sample.

The study at large found these results: How much clinical and demographic metadata was included differed by source and by participant, and the metadata was provided uncurated.

Worth noting for this clone: There is no known antigen for this receptor. Qualities for individual bases were not recorded, and no much larger clone is one base off.

Participants in the prospective study were enrolled through a virtual design, were aged roughly 18 to 100 years, and lived in some 24 United States geographic areas. To assign participants to cohorts, the prospective study relied on clinical history that participants themselves reported in a screening survey and a study questionnaire. Mobile phlebotomists in the prospective study collected whole blood, serum and a nasopharyngeal or oropharyngeal swab from every participant. Additional blood draws and questionnaires over an approximately two-month period could optionally be provided by prospective study participants. Prospective study blood samples were shipped either frozen or at room temperature before DNA extraction. Trimming accounts for 3 bases at V and 1 base at J, while the number of junction bases matched to no gene is 4. Based on the germline V gene, the CDR1 and CDR2 sequences are MDHEN and SYDVKM. Measured from the cysteine to the phenylalanine, the CDR3 is 15 residues long. The read is trimmed to its CDR3 DNA, 45 bases read in frame from base 1.

The sequencing sample was made of PBMCs or T cells enriched from blood (not recorded which). This clonotype originated in a woman younger than 35 with acute COVID-19. The receptor chain draws on TRBV28 and TRBJ1-1; TRBD1 aligns with 8 central bases. The nucleotides are TGTGCCAGCAGTTTCACAGGGGGGGCGAACACTGAAGCTTTCTTT. Translated, it gives CASSFTGGANTEAFF.